This T cell receptor (beta chain) was recorded in a study of T cell responses to AZD1222 COVID-19 vaccine. Broader study findings: Most donors were white British and more were female, and clonal diversity was possibly underestimated. Targets within unmutated variant regions were reportedly found for nearly half of spike-specific TCRs. Spike-specific TCR breadth and depth grew following two AZD1222 doses. Spike regions recognized by vaccine-associated CD4 TCRs spanned the protein, led by 160-218 and 743-854.

Only in-frame clones appear in the TCRdb table, and some are missing; sequencing was by immunoSEQ multiplex PCR. This sample has about 120,000 clones; around 91% occur once, and the top ten carry around 1.4%. The CDR3 runs to 13 residues. Looked up from germline, CDR1 is SNHLY and CDR2 is FYNNEI. Trimming cost V 4 bases and J 1 base, with 8 bases left between them. Notes on this clone: The antigen is undetermined.

The chain joins TRBV2 to TRBJ2-7; D tentatively reads TRBD1 or TRBD2 (5 bases each). The source material was peripheral blood, sampled 28 days after the second AZD1222 dose. This receptor was obtained from an adult who received the AZD1222 COVID-19 vaccine. The DNA for the CDR3 is TGTGCCAGCAGTGGGGACCCTTCCTACGAGCAGTACTTC. This encodes CASSGDPSYEQYF.